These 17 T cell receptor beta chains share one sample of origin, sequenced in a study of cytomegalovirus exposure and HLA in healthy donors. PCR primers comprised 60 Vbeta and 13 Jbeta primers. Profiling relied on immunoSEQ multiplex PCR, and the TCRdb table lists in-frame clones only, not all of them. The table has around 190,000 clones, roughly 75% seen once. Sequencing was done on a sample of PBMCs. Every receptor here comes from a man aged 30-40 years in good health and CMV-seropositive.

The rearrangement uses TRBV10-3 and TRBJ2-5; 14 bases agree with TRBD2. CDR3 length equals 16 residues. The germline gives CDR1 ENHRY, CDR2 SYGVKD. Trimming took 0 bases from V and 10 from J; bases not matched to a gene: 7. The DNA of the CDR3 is TGTGCCATCAGTGAGTCGGGTGGACTAGCGGGAGGCGGCCAGTACTTC. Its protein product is CAISESGGLAGGGQYF.

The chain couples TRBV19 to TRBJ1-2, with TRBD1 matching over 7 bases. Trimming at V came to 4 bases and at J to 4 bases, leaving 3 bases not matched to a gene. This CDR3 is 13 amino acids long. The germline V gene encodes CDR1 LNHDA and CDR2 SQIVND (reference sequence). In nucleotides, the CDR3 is TGTGCCAGTAGTAGGGACAGCTTCTATGGCTACACCTTC. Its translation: CASSRDSFYGYTF.

In nucleotides, the CDR3 is TGTGCCAGTAGTATGGGCAGGGGGCATCAGCCCCAGCATTTT. Its translation: CASSMGRGHQPQHF. The rearrangement links TRBV19 to TRBJ1-5, with 8 bases aligning to TRBD1. This CDR3 region has 14 residues. Unmatched junction bases numbered 3, after V lost 3 bases and J lost 5 bases. Germline V gives CDR1 LNHDA, CDR2 SQIVND (reference sequence).

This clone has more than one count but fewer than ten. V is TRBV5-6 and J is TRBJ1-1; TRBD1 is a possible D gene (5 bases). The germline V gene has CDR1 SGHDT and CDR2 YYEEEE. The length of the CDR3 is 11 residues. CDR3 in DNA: TGTGCGGACGAGGGGAGGGAAGAAGCTTTCTTT. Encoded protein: CADEGREEAFF. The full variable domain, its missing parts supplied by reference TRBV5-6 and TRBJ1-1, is DAGVTQSPTHLIKTRGQQVTLRCSPKSGHDTVSWYQQALGQGPQFIFQYYEEEERQRGNFPDRFSGHQFPNYSSELNVNALLLGDSALYLCADEGREEAFFGQGTRLTVV.

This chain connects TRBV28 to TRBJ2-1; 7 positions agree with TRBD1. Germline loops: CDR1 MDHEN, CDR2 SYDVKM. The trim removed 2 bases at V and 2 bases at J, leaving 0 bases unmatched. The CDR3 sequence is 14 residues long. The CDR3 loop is CASSLQGAYNEQFF. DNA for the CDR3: TGTGCCAGCAGTTTACAGGGGGCCTACAATGAGCAGTTCTTC.

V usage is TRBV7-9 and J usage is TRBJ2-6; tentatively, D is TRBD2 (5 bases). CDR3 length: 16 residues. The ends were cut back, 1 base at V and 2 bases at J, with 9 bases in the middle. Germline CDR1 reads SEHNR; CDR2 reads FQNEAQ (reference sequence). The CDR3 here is CASSLVLRAGANVLTF. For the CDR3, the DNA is TGTGCCAGCAGCTTAGTGTTGAGGGCTGGGGCCAACGTCCTGACTTTC.

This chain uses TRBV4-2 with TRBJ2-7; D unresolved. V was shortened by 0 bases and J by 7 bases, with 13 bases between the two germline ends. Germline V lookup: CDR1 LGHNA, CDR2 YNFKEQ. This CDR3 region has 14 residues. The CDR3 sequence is CASSQDWSPGEQYF. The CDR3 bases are TGTGCCAGCAGCCAAGATTGGTCACCCGGGGAGCAGTACTTC.

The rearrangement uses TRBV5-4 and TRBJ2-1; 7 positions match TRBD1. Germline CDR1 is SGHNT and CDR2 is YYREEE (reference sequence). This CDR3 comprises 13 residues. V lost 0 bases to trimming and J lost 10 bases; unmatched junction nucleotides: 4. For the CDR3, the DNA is TGTGCCAGCAGCTTGGACCGGGACAGCGAGCAGTTCTTC. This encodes CASSLDRDSEQFF. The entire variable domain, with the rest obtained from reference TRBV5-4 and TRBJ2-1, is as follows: ETGVTQSPTHLIKTRGQQVTLRCSSQSGHNTVSWYQQALGQGPQFIFQYYREEENGRGNFPPRFSGLQFPNYSSELNVNALELDDSALYLCASSLDRDSEQFFGPGTRLTVL.

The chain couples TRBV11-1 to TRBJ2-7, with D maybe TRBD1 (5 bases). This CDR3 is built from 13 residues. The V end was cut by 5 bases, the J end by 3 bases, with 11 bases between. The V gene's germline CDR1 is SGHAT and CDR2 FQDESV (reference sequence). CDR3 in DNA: TGTGCCAGCAGCCCGGACAACATCTACGAGCAGTACTTC. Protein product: CASSPDNIYEQYF. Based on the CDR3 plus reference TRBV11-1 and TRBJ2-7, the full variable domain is EAEVAQSPRYKITEKSQAVAFWCDPISGHATLYWYRQILGQGPELLVQFQDESVVDDSQLPKDRFSAERLKGVDSTLKIQPAELGDSAMYLCASSPDNIYEQYFGPGTRLTVT.

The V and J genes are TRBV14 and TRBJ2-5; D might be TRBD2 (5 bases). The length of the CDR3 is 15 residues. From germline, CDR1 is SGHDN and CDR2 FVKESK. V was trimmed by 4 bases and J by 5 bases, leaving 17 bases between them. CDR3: CASSPRASPWETQYF. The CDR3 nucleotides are TGTGCCAGCAGCCCCCGGGCTAGCCCCTGGGAGACCCAGTACTTC.

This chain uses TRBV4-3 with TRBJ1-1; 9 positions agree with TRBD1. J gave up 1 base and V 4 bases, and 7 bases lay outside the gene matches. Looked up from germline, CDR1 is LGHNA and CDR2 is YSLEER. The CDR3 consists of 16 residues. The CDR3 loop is CASSLSRDRANTEAFF. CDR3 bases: TGCGCCAGCAGCCTCTCTAGGGACAGGGCGAACACTGAAGCTTTCTTT.

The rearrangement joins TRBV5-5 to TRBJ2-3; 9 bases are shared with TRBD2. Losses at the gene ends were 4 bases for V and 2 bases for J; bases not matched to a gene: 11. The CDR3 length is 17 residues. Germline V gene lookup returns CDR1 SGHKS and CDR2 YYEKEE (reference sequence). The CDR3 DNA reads TGTGCCAGCAGCGGTAGAGGGGCTAGCGGGATCACAGATACGCAGTATTTT. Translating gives CASSGRGASGITDTQYF.

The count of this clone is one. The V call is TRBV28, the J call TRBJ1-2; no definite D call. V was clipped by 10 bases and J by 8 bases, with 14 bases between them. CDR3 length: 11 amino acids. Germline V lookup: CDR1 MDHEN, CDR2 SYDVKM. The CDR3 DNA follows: TGTGCCATCCGGGAAGGCCGCGGCTACACCTTC. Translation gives CAIREGRGYTF.

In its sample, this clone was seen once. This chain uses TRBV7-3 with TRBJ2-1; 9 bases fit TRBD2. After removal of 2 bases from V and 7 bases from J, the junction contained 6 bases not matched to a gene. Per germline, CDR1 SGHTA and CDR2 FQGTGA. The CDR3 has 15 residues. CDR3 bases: TGTGCCAGCAGCTTAGGGGGGAGCGGGGGGAATGAGCAGTTCTTC. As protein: CASSLGGSGGNEQFF.

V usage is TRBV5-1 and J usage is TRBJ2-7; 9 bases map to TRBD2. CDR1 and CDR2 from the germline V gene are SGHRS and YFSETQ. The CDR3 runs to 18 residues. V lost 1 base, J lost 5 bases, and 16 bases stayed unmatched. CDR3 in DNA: TGCGCCAGCAGCTTGAAAGGATACCTAGCGGGATTAGTCGACGAGCAGTACTTC. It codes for CASSLKGYLAGLVDEQYF.

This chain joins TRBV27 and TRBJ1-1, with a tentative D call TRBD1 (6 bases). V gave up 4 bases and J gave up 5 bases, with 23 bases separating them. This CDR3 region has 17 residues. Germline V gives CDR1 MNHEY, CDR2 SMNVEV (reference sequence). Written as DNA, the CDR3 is TGTGCCAGCAGTTGGGGCGGGGGGCGACTGGTCCCTACTGAAGCTTTCTTT. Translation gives CASSWGGGRLVPTEAFF.

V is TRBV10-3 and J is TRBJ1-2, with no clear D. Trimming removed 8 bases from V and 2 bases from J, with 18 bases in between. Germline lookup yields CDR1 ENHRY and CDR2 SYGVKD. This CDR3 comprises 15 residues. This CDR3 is CAIQPTSLRNYGYTF. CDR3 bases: TGTGCCATCCAACCGACGTCCCTCAGGAACTATGGCTACACCTTC.